This is a list of T cell receptor beta chains from one sample in a study of blood T cell repertoires in COVID-19. Clones were sequenced by immunoSEQ multiplex PCR, and TCRdb holds only the in-frame ones, with some missing. The repertoire consists of approximately 220,000 clones, with around nine tenths occurring once and the leading ten covering more than 2.5%. Input material: peripheral blood. These receptors originate from a man in his 60s with acute or convalescent COVID-19. CDR3s include the opening cysteine and the closing phenylalanine or tryptophan. A D gene is named only where the DNA matches it firmly. The size of a clone is reported for some rows only, either as once, few or many, or as a class for expanded clones.

abundance,j_gene,v_gene,d_gene,CDR3nt,CDR3aa
.,TRBJ1-6,TRBV2,.,TGTGCCAGCAGTGAGGGGGGAGGGCGGAGACCCCTCCACTTT,CASSEGGGRRPLHF
once,TRBJ2-6,TRBV19,.,TGTGCCAGTAGTATAGGTCGGCAGGGGATTGGGAAGGGCGTCCTGACTTTC,CASSIGRQGIGKGVLTF
.,TRBJ2-3,TRBV11-3,.,TGTGCCAGCAAGGCCGGGGGGCGGGGGAACACAGATACGCAGTATTTT,CASKAGGRGNTDTQYF
.,TRBJ2-5,TRBV2,TRBD1,TGTGCCAGCCGGAAGTCCAGGGGGTCCCAAGAGACCCAGTACTTC,CASRKSRGSQETQYF
.,TRBJ2-5,TRBV19,TRBD1,TGTGCCAGTAGCTGGACAGGGCAAGAGACCCAGTACTTC,CASSWTGQETQYF
few,TRBJ2-1,TRBV11-3,.,TGTGCCAGCAGCTTAGAGGGGCTCTCCGAGCAGTTCTTC,CASSLEGLSEQFF
.,TRBJ1-2,TRBV7-9,TRBD1,TGTGCCAGCAGCTCCGTACAGGGGGCTAACTATGGCTACACCTTC,CASSSVQGANYGYTF
.,TRBJ1-1,TRBV10-3,TRBD1,TGTGCCATCAGCGCAACGACAGGGAGGATCACTGAAGCTTTCTTT,CAISATTGRITEAFF
.,TRBJ2-3,TRBV2,.,TGTGCCAGCAACAGGGTGTCCACAGATACGCAGTATTTT,CASNRVSTDTQYF
few,TRBJ1-6,TRBV2,TRBD1,TGTGCCAGCAGTCCCGGGACAGGGGCTTCACCCCTCCACTTT,CASSPGTGASPLHF
.,TRBJ1-4,TRBV7-8,.,TGTGCCAGCAGCCCTCGACAGGAGGAAAAACTGTTTTTT,CASSPRQEEKLFF
.,TRBJ2-5,TRBV6-5,TRBD2,TGTGCCAGCACCTCAGGTAGCGGGGTTTCGGGGACCCAGTACTTC,CASTSGSGVSGTQYF
.,TRBJ1-1,TRBV18,.,TGTGCCAGCCGATCCGTCCCCGGAGGGACTGAAGCTTTCTTT,CASRSVPGGTEAFF
.,TRBJ2-7,TRBV5-1,.,TGCGCCAGCAGCATACATATGACAGGCGGGCGCGAGCAGTACTTC,CASSIHMTGGREQYF
.,TRBJ2-5,TRBV7-8,TRBD2,TGTGCCAGCAGCCTAGCGGCTAGCGGGGGGGCCTCCCCAGAGACCCAGTACTTC,CASSLAASGGASPETQYF
once,TRBJ1-4,TRBV28,.,TGTGCCAGCACCATGGGGAGGGGTAGGGAAAAACTGTTTTTT,CASTMGRGREKLFF
once,TRBJ1-1,TRBV18,TRBD1,TGTGCCAGCTCACCAGACAGGGTTTCTGAAGCTTTCTTT,CASSPDRVSEAFF
.,TRBJ2-3,TRBV5-5,TRBD2,TGTGCCAGCAGCCTGCGTGTGCTAGCGGGGGCCACAACGGCGCAGTATTTT,CASSLRVLAGATTAQYF
.,TRBJ2-1,TRBV5-1,TRBD2,TGCGCCACCTCCGGGGGGGCGGCCTACAATGAGCAGTTCTTC,CATSGGAAYNEQFF
.,TRBJ2-1,TRBV11-1,TRBD2,TGTGCCAGCAGCTGGGGGGGTGGCAATGAGCAGTTCTTC,CASSWGGGNEQFF
.,TRBJ1-5,TRBV2,TRBD1,TGTGCCAGCAGTCACAACCCACAACAGGGGGTCAATAGCAATCAGCCCCAGCATTTT,CASSHNPQQGVNSNQPQHF
.,TRBJ1-3,TRBV7-9,.,TGTGCCAGCAGTCTCACAGGGTGGAGGACCATATATTTT,CASSLTGWRTIYF
.,TRBJ2-4,TRBV7-8,.,TGTGCCAGCAGCTCACTCTACAGGGGGGGCAAGGCCAAAAACATTCAGTACTTC,CASSSLYRGGKAKNIQYF
few,TRBJ1-2,TRBV2,.,TGTGCCAGCAGTGAACCCTCTTTCGGTAACTATGGCTACACCTTC,CASSEPSFGNYGYTF
.,TRBJ2-1,TRBV2,TRBD1,TGTGCCAGCAGTCAGGACAGGGCCAATGAGCAGTTCTTC,CASSQDRANEQFF
.,TRBJ2-7,TRBV19,TRBD2,TGTGCCAGTAGCACTAGCGGGGGTCCCGCCTACGAGCAGTACTTC,CASSTSGGPAYEQYF
.,TRBJ1-2,TRBV28,TRBD1,TGTGCCAGCAGTCCTCCCCAGCGCCCCTCCGGGACAGCCCTTCTGTGGACCTTC,CASSPPQRPSGTALLWTF
.,TRBJ1-5,TRBV24-1,.,TGTGCCACCAGTCGGGATAGCAATCAGCCCCAGCATTTT,CATSRDSNQPQHF
.,TRBJ2-3,TRBV28,TRBD1,TGTGCCAGCGGTCCATCCGGGACAGGGTCGACAGATACGCAGTATTTT,CASGPSGTGSTDTQYF
.,TRBJ2-3,TRBV7-2,TRBD2,TGTGCCAGCAGCTTAGCCAGTCTAGCGGGGGGAGGAGATACGCAGTATTTT,CASSLASLAGGGDTQYF
.,TRBJ2-3,TRBV3-1/TRBV3-2,.,TGTGCCAGCAGCGAGGAGCGGGCTTCGTCCACAGATACGCAGTATTTT,CASSEERASSTDTQYF
.,TRBJ1-6,TRBV5-6,TRBD1,TGTGCCAGCAGCTACCCTACAGGGGGCGGACTCCTCCACTTT,CASSYPTGGGLLHF
few,TRBJ2-1,TRBV18,TRBD1,TGTGCCAGCTCTCCAAGACAGGGGAATGAGCAGTTCTTC,CASSPRQGNEQFF
once,TRBJ1-2,TRBV27,.,TGTGCCAGCAGTCCATATACCCCTCGGGGGGGCTCTAACTATGGCTACACCTTC,CASSPYTPRGGSNYGYTF
.,TRBJ2-7,TRBV7-7,.,TGTGCCAGCAGCCCAGGCGGCAGGGTAGGGGAAGAGCAGTACTTC,CASSPGGRVGEEQYF
.,TRBJ1-1,TRBV3-1/TRBV3-2,TRBD1,TGTGCCAGCAGCCAAGGAGGGACAGGGGGAATGAACACTGAAGCTTTCTTT,CASSQGGTGGMNTEAFF
.,TRBJ1-5,TRBV27,.,TGTGCCAGCAGGTCCCAGGGCCCCAATCAGCCCCAGCATTTT,CASRSQGPNQPQHF
.,TRBJ2-7,TRBV10-3,.,TGTGCCATCAGTGATTCGTCCTACGAGCAGTACTTC,CAISDSSYEQYF
.,TRBJ2-5,TRBV5-4,.,TGTGCCAGCAGCTTTGGCCAGGAAGAGACCCAGTACTTC,CASSFGQEETQYF
.,TRBJ2-5,TRBV4-2,TRBD2,TGTGCCAGCAAGGCGGGGGGGCCCCAAGAGACCCAGTACTTC,CASKAGGPQETQYF
.,TRBJ2-2,TRBV27,.,TGTGCCAGCAGTTTATCCGGCACCGGGGAGCTGTTTTTT,CASSLSGTGELFF
.,TRBJ2-2,TRBV19,TRBD1,TGTGCCAGTACTAACTACAGGGGCACCGGGGAGCTGTTTTTT,CASTNYRGTGELFF
.,TRBJ1-2,TRBV4-2,TRBD1,TGTGCCAGCAGCCAAGACGGGAGACAGGGGACGGCGAGTAGGTATGGCTACACCTTC,CASSQDGRQGTASRYGYTF
.,TRBJ2-1,TRBV4-1,TRBD1,TGCGCCAGCAGCCAACCCCGGGACAGGGGATACAATGAGCAGTTCTTC,CASSQPRDRGYNEQFF
few,TRBJ2-7,TRBV5-4,.,TGTGCCAGCAGCCCCGCGGCAGGGGCCTACGAGCAGTACTTC,CASSPAAGAYEQYF
.,TRBJ1-1,TRBV7-2,.,TGTGCCAGCAGCGGCGGGACGGCGGGATGGACTGAAGCTTTCTTT,CASSGGTAGWTEAFF
.,TRBJ2-1,TRBV6-2/TRBV6-3,TRBD2,TGTGCCAGCAGTTCCCGGACTAGCGGGGGCAATGAGCAGTTCTTC,CASSSRTSGGNEQFF
.,TRBJ1-5,TRBV5-5,TRBD1,TGTGCCAGCAGCTTGGGGGACAGAAATCAGCCCCAGCATTTT,CASSLGDRNQPQHF
.,TRBJ2-1,TRBV5-1,TRBD2,TGCGCCAGCAGCCAGCTAGCGGGGGAAGGGAATGAGCAGTTCTTC,CASSQLAGEGNEQFF
.,TRBJ1-3,TRBV28,.,TGTGCCAGCAGTTTTAGGGCAGGGCGCTCCTCTTACTCTGGAAACACCATATATTTT,CASSFRAGRSSYSGNTIYF
.,TRBJ1-2,TRBV5-1,.,TGCGCCAGCAGCTTGGCCGTAGCAAGCTATGGCTACACCTTC,CASSLAVASYGYTF
.,TRBJ2-7,TRBV5-1,.,TGCGCCAGCAGCTTGAATGCAGGGATGAGGGAGCAGTACTTC,CASSLNAGMREQYF
few,TRBJ2-1,TRBV19,.,TGTGCCAGTAGTATTTCCAGGGTCGATGAGCAGTTCTTC,CASSISRVDEQFF
.,TRBJ1-2,TRBV2,.,TGTGCCAGCAGTGGGCGGCCCCCTTATGGCTACACCTTC,CASSGRPPYGYTF